Detailed here is one T cell receptor beta chain. Here immunoSEQ multiplex PCR was the method, and the copy in TCRdb shows in-frame clones only, minus some. The data contain about 210,000 clones, over 70% of them singletons. This record comes from a study of blood T cell repertoires in COVID-19. Background on the study: The analysed material was cDNA or gDNA that came from T cells, B-cell-depleted T cells, or PBMCs.

The CDR3 covers 16 residues. The J segment lost 7 bases and the V segment lost 3 bases, leaving 10 bases of the junction unmatched. Germline V gives CDR1 KGHDR, CDR2 SFDVKD. The sequence was obtained from a man between 50 and 59 years old with active or convalescent COVID-19. The material sequenced was peripheral blood. The rearrangement joins TRBV24-1 to TRBJ1-4; TRBD1 aligns across 7 bases. CDR3 amino acids: CATSDAAQGGAEKLFF. Written as DNA, the CDR3 is TGTGCCACCAGTGATGCTGCCCAGGGGGGCGCTGAAAAACTGTTTTTT.